This T cell receptor (beta chain) was documented in a study of T-cell reconstitution after alpha-beta-depleted transplantation in children. Germline-derived CDR1 and CDR2 are SGHTA and FQGNSA. V was pared by 4 bases and J by 2 bases, with 6 bases of the junction left unmatched. The CDR3 consists of 16 residues. Unique molecular identifiers were used in preparing the TCRbeta library. TCRdb independently ran MiXCR on the PCR reads; one entry per CDR3 protein. The sample yields almost 500,000 distinct CDR3 sequences, 10% to 13% seen once. This clonotype was seen many times. The antigen is undetermined. General study results and limits: Expanded clones from the graft, numbering several hundred, reportedly supplied alpha-beta T cells about two months after transplant. At the one-year point after transplant, T-cell counts and TCRbeta diversity were found to come mostly from T cells that had been newly produced. The origin of high day-60 TCRbeta diversity in some patients lay in surviving recipient T cells and thymic progenitors.

The chain has TRBV7-2 and TRBJ2-1; 9 positions match TRBD2. This receptor was obtained from a child under 10 years old with inherited bone marrow failure, due to receive a stem cell transplant. The source material was PBMCs, sampled before TCRalphabeta/CD19-depleted stem cell transplant. In DNA form, the CDR3 reads TGTGCCAGCAGCTCGATTAGCGGGAGTGCCTACAATGAGCAGTTCTTC. Its protein product is CASSSISGSAYNEQFF.